This T cell receptor (beta chain) was recorded in a study of beta chain features in type 1 diabetes. About the research overall: Sorted cells numbering approximately 110,000,000 were examined across all samples.

V shed 4 bases and J 4 bases; nucleotides not matched to a gene: 18. CDR1 SGHTA and CDR2 FQGNSA come from the germline V gene. The CDR3 extends over 19 amino acids. Expressed TCRB transcripts were sequenced because the isolated RNA had all been reverse transcribed beforehand. Method: immunoSEQ multiplex PCR; TCRdb's copy keeps in-frame clones and lacks some. The table records around 100,000 clones, over 25% of them present only once. This clone showed up just a few times. Its cognate antigen is unknown. A single heparinised blood sample, averaging approximately 116 mL, was obtained per donor. General observations from the study: Using cDNA template may skew counts toward highly expressing activated cells. In all four CD4+ subsets, TCRB CDR3 length was significantly, moderately reduced in type 1 diabetes. The VDJ junctions of type 1 diabetes patients carried fewer insertions and more deletions.

This chain joins TRBV7-2 and TRBJ2-7; 11 nucleotides align to TRBD2. The sequenced sample consisted of central memory CD4+ T cells from blood. The clonotype comes from a young woman with type 1 diabetes. The CDR3 here is CASSSGGGSGTSGIYEQYF. DNA for the CDR3: TGTGCCAGCAGCTCGGGAGGAGGGTCGGGGACTAGCGGAATTTACGAGCAGTACTTC. Looking up the rest from reference TRBV7-2 and TRBJ2-7 gives the full variable domain: GAGVSQSPSNKVTEKGKDVELRCDPISGHTALYWYRQSLGQGLEFLIYFQGNSAPDKSGLPSDRFSAERTGGSVSTLTIQRTQQEDSAVYLCASSSGGGSGTSGIYEQYFGPGTRLTVT.